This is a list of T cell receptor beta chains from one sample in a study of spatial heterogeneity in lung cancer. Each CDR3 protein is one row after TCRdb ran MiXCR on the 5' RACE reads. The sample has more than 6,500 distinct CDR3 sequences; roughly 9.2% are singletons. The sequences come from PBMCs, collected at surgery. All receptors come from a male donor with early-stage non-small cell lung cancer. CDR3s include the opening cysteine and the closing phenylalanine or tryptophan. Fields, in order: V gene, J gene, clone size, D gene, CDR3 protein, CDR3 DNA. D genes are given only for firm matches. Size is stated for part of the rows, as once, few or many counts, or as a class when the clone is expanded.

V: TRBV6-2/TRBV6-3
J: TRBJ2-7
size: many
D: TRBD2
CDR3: CASSYPPGLEFAYEQYF
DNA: TGTGCCAGCAGTTACCCCCCGGGACTAGAATTTGCCTACGAGCAGTACTTC

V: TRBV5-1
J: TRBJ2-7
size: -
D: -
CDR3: CASRHYSDEQYF
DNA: TGCGCCAGCAGACATTACAGTGACGAGCAGTACTTC

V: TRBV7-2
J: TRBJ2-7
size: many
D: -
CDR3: CASSPVRDTSYEQYF
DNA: TGTGCCAGCAGCCCCGTCCGGGACACAAGCTACGAGCAGTACTTC

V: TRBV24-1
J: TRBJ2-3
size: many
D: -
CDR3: CATSDFAQGKDTQYF
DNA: TGTGCCACCAGTGATTTCGCGCAGGGGAAAGATACGCAGTATTTT

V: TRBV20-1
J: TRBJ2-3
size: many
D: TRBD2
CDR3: CSASPGASGPDDTQYF
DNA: TGCAGTGCTAGTCCGGGGGCTAGCGGGCCAGATGATACGCAGTATTTT

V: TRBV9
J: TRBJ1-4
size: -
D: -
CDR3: CASSRGGRTVNEKLFF
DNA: TGTGCCAGCAGCAGAGGAGGAAGGACAGTTAATGAAAAACTGTTTTTT

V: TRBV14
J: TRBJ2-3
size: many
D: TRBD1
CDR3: CASSPQGVVEYF
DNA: TGTGCCAGCAGCCCACAGGGGGTTGTGGAGTATTTT

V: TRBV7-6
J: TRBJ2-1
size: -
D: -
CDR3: CASSSNRVWEQFF
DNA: TGTGCCAGCAGCTCAAACAGGGTATGGGAGCAGTTCTTC

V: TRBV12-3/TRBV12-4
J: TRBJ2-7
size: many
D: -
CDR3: CASSYAYPLTGPLREQYF
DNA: TGTGCCAGCAGTTACGCCTACCCCCTTACTGGACCCCTTCGGGAGCAGTACTTC

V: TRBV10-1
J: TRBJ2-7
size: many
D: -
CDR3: CASSVFPGGPRREQYF
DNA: TGCGCCAGCAGTGTTTTCCCCGGTGGTCCTCGAAGGGAGCAGTACTTC

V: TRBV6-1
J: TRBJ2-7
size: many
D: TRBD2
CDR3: CASSESRTSVYEQYF
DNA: TGTGCCAGCAGTGAATCGAGGACTAGCGTATACGAGCAGTACTTC

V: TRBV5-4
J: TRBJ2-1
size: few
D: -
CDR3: CASSLEAGIANEQFF
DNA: TGTGCCAGCAGCTTGGAAGCAGGGATAGCGAATGAGCAGTTCTTC

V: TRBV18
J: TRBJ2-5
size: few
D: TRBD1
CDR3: CASSPETGLQETQYF
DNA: TGTGCCAGCTCACCAGAGACAGGGCTCCAAGAGACCCAGTACTTC

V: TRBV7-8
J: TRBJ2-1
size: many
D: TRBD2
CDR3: CASSLEGLGSYNEQFF
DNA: TGTGCCAGCAGCTTAGAGGGACTAGGTTCCTACAATGAGCAGTTCTTC

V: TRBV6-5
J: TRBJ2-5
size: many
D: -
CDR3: CASSYSNGGETQYF
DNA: TGTGCCAGCAGTTACTCGAATGGGGGGGAGACCCAGTACTTC

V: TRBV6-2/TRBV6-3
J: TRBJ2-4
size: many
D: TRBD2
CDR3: CASSTSGLLAGNIQYF
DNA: TGTGCCAGCAGCACTAGCGGACTACTAGCTGGAAACATTCAGTACTTC

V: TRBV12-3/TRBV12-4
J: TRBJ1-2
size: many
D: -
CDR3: CASSTGPSSTSGANYGYTF
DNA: TGTGCCAGCAGTACCGGACCGTCTTCAACTTCGGGAGCTAACTATGGCTACACCTTC

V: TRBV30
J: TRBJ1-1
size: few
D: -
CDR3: CAWSTMGRGLEAFF
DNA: TGTGCCTGGAGTACTATGGGGAGAGGACTTGAAGCTTTCTTT

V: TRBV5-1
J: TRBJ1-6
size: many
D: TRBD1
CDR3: CASSLTGGNSPLHF
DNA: TGCGCCAGCAGCTTGACAGGGGGTAATTCACCCCTCCACTTT

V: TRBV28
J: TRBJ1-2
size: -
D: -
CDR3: CASSLEGYIIANYGYTF
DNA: TGTGCCAGCAGTTTAGAGGGCTATATTATAGCTAACTATGGCTACACCTTC

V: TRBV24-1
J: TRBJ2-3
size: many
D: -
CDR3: CATRGEGDTQYF
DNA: TGTGCCACCAGAGGCGAGGGAGATACGCAGTATTTT

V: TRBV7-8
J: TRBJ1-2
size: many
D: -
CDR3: CASSQDAVNYGYTF
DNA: TGTGCCAGCAGCCAGGACGCGGTTAACTATGGCTACACCTTC

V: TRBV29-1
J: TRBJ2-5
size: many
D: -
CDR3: CSGYTPGGTQYF
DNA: TGCAGCGGATACACCCCCGGTGGGACCCAGTACTTC

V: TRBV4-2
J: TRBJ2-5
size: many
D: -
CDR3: CASSQGPTGAAETQYF
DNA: TGTGCCAGCAGCCAAGGCCCTACGGGAGCGGCAGAGACCCAGTACTTC

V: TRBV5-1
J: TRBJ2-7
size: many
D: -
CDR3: CASSLAVGPSYEQYF
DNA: TGCGCCAGCAGCTTGGCCGTGGGACCTTCCTACGAGCAGTACTTC

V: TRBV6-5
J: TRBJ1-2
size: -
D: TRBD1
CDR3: CATLPGQGRGYTF
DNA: TGTGCCACCTTGCCGGGACAGGGTCGCGGCTACACCTTC

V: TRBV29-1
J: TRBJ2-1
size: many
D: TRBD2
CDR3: CSVDLTGTSGPPGGF
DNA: TGCAGCGTTGATCTAACTGGGACTAGCGGTCCTCCCGGGGGGTTC